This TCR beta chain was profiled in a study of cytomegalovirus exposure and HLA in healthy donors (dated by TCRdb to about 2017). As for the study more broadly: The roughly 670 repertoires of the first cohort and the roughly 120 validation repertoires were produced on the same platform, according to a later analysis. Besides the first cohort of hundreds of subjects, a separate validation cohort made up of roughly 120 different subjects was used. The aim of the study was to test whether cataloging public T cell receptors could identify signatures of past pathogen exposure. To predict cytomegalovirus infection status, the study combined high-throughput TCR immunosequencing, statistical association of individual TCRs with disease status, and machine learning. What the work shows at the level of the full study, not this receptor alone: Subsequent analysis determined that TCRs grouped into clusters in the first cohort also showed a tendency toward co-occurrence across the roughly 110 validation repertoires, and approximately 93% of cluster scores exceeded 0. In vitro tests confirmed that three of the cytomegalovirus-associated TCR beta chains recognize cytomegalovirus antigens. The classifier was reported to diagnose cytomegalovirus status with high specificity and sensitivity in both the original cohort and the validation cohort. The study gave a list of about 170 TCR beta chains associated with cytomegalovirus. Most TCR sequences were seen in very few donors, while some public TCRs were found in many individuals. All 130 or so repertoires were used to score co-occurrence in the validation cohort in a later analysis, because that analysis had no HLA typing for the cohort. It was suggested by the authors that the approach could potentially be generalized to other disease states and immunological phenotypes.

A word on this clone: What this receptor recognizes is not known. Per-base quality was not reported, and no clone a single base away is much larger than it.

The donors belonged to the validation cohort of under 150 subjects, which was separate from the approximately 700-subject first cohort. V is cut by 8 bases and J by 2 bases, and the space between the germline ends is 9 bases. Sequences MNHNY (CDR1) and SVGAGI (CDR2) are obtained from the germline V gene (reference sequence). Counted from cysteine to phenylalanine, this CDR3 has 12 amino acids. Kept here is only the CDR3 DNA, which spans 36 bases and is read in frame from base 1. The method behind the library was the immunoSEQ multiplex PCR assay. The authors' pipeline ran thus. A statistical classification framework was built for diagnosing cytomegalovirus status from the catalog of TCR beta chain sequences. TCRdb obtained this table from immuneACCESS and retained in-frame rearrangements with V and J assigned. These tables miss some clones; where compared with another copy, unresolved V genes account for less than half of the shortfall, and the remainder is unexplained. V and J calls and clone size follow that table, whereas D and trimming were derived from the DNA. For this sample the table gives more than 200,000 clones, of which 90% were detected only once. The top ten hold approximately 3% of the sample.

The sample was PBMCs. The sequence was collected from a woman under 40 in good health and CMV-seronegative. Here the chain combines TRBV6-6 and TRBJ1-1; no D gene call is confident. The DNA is TGTGCCAGCCGCGGGATAAACACTGAAGCTTTCTTT. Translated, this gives CASRGINTEAFF.